This TCR beta chain comes out of a study of T cell responses to AZD1222 COVID-19 vaccine. TCRdb's table, derived via immunoSEQ multiplex PCR, lists solely in-frame clones and lacks some. The sample lists roughly 110,000 clones, 85% to 90% occurring once. CDR1 is GTSNPN and CDR2 is SVGIG in the germline V gene (reference sequence). There are 13 residues in the CDR3. Between the trimmed V and J ends, which lost 2 bases and 5 bases, there was a span of 10 bases. V is TRBV30 and J is TRBJ1-5; D unclear. The clonotype originates from an adult in good health. The input for sequencing was peripheral blood, taken on day 0 of AZD1222 vaccination. The CDR3: CAWSYTVDQPQHF. CDR3 bases: TGTGCCTGGAGTTATACCGTTGATCAGCCCCAGCATTTT. The full variable domain, in which reference TRBV30 and TRBJ1-5 provide the parts outside the CDR3, is SQTIHQWPATLVQPVGSPLSLECTVEGTSNPNLYWYRQAAGRGLQLLFYSVGIGQISSEVPQNLSASRPQDRQFILSSKKLLLSDSGFYLCAWSYTVDQPQHFGDGTRLSIL.